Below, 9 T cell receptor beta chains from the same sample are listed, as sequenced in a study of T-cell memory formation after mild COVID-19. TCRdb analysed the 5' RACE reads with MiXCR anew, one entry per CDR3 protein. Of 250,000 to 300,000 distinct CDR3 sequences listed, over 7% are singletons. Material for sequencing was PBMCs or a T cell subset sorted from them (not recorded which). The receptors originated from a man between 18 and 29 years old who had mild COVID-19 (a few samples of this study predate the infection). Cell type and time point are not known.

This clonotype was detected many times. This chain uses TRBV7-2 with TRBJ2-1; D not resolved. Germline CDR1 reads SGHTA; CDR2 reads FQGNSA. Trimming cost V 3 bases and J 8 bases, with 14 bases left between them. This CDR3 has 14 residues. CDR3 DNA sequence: TGTGCCAGCAGCTTTTGGGGTACGGTGCATGAGCAGTTCTTC. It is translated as CASSFWGTVHEQFF.

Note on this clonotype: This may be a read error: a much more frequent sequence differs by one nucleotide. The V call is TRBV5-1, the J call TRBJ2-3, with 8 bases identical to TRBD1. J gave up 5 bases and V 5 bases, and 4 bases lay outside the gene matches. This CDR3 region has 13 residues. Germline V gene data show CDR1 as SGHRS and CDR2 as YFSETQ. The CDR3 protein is CASRETGEDTQYF. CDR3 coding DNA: TGCGCCAGCAGAGAGACAGGGGAAGATACGCAGTATTTT.

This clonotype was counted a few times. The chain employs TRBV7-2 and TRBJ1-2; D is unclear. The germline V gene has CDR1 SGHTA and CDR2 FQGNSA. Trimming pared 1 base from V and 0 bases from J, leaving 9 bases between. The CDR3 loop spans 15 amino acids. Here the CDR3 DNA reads TGTGCCAGCAGCTTAGAAAGTTGGGCTAACTATGGCTACACCTTC. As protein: CASSLESWANYGYTF.

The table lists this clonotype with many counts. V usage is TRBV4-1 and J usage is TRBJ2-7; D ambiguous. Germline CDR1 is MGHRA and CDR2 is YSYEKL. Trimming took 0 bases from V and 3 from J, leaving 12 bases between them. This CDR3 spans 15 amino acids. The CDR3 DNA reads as TGCGCCAGCAGCCAAGAAGGCAAGGGCGGCTACGAGCAGTACTTC. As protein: CASSQEGKGGYEQYF.

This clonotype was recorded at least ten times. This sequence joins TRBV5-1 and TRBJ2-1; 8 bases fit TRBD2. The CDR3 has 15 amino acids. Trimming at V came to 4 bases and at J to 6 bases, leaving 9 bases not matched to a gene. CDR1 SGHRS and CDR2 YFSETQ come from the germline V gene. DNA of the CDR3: TGCGCCAGCAGCCCCGGGGGGGCCCCCCTCAATGAGCAGTTCTTC. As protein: CASSPGGAPLNEQFF.

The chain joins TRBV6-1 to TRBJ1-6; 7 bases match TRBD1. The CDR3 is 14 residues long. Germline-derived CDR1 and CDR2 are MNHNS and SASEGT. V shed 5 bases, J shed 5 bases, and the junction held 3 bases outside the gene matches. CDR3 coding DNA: TGTGCCAGCAGTATTGACAGGGATAATTCACCCCTCCACTTT. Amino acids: CASSIDRDNSPLHF.

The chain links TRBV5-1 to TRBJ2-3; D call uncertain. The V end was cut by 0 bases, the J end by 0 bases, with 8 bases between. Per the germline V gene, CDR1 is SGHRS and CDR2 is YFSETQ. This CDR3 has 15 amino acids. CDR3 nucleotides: TGCGCCAGCAGCTTGGAAGGGTTCAGCACAGATACGCAGTATTTT. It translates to CASSLEGFSTDTQYF. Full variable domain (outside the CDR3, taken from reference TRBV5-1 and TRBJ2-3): KAGVTQTPRYLIKTRGQQVTLSCSPISGHRSVSWYQQTPGQGLQFLFEYFSETQRNKGNFPGRFSGRQFSNSRSEMNVSTLELGDSALYLCASSLEGFSTDTQYFGPGTRLTVL.

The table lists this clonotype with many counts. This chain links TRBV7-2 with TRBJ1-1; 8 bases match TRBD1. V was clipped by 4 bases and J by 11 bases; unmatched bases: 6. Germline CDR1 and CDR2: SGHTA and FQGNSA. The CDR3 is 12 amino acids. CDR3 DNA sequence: TGTGCCAGCAGCTCGGACAGGGTGATGGCTTTCTTT. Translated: CASSSDRVMAFF.

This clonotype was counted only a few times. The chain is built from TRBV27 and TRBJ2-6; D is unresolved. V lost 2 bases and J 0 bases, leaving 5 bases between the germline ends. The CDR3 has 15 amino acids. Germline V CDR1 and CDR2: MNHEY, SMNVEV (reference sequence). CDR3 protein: CASSLAVSGANVLTF. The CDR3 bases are TGTGCCAGCAGTTTAGCTGTCTCTGGGGCCAACGTCCTGACTTTC.